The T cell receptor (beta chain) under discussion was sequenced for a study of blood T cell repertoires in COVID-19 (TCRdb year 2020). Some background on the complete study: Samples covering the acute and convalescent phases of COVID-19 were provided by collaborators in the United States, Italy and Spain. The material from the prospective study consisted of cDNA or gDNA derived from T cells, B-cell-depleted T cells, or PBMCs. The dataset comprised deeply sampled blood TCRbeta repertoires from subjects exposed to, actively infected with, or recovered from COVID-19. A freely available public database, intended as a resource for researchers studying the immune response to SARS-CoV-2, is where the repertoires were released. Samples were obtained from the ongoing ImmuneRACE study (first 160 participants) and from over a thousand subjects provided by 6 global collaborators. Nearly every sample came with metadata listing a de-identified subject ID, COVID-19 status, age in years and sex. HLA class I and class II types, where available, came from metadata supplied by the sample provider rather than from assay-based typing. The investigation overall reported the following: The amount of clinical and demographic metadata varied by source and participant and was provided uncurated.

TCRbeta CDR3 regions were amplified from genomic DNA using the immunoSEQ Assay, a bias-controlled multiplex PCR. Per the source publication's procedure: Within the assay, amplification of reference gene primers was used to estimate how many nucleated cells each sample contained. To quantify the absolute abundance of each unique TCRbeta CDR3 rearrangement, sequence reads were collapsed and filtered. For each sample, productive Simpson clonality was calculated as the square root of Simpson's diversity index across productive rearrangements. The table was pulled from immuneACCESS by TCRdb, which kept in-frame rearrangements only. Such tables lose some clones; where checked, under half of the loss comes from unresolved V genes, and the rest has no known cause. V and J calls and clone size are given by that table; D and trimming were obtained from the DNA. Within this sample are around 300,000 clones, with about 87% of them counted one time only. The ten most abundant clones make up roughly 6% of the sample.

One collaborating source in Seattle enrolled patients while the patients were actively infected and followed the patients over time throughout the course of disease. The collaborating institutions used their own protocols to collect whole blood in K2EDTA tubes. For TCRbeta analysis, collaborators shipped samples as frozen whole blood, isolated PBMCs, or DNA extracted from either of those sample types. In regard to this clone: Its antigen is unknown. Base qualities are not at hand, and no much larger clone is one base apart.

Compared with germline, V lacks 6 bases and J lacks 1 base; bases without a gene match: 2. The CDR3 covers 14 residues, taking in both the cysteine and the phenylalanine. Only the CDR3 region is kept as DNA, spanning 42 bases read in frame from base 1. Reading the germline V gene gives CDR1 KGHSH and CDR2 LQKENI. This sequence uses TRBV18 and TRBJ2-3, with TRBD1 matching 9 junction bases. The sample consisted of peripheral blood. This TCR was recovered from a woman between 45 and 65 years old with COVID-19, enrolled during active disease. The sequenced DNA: TGTGCCAGCTCGGACAGGGGACGCACAGATACGCAGTATTTT. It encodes CASSDRGRTDTQYF.